This TCR beta chain appears in the sequencing data of a study of brain T cells in children with intractable seizures. Study-wide results and limits: Viral specificity was inferred only from CDR3 similarity; HCMV serostatus was unknown.

The germline V gene encodes CDR1 GTSNPN and CDR2 SVGIG (reference sequence). The CDR3 consists of 13 residues. Trimming took 4 bases from V and 1 from J, leaving 10 bases between them. Sequencing used immunoSEQ multiplex PCR; TCRdb keeps in-frame clones, though not all of them. This sample has tens of thousands of clones, with 91% found just once. The sequenced cases were selected for having the highest brain T cell transcript signatures. As regards this clone: Its antigen is as yet unknown.

The chain links TRBV30 to TRBJ1-1; D is undetermined. This clonotype was sampled from a girl aged 2-15 years with Rasmussen encephalitis and intractable seizures. This specimen was peripheral blood, taken at surgery. The CDR3, as DNA: TGTGCCTGGACCCCACGAGGGAACACTGAAGCTTTCTTT. It is translated as CAWTPRGNTEAFF.